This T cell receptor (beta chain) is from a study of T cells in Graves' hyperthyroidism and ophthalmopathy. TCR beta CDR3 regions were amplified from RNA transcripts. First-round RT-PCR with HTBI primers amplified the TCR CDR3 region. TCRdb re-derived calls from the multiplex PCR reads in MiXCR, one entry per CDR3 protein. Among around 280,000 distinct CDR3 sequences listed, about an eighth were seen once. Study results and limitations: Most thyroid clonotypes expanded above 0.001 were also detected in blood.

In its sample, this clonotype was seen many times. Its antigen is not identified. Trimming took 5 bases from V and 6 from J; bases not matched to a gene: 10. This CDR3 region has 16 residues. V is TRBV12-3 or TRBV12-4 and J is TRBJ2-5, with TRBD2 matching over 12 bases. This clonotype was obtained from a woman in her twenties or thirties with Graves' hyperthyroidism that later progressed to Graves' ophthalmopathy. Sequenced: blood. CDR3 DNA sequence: TGTGCCAGCAGTCCGGGGCTAGCGGGAGGGCGAAAGACCCAGTACTTC. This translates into CASSPGLAGGRKTQYF.